Shown below are 14 T cell receptor beta chains from a single sample sequenced in a study of T cells after yellow fever vaccination. TCRdb re-derived calls from the 5' RACE reads in MiXCR, one entry per CDR3 protein. Here the sample spans hundreds of thousands of distinct CDR3 sequences, approximately 12% being singletons. This sample comprised PBMCs, obtained on the day of the yellow fever booster vaccination. The receptors were gathered from a man aged 25 to 45 who received the YFV17D yellow fever vaccine.

This clonotype occurred a few times. The CDR3 DNA reads TGTGCCAGCAGGGGAGGGGGGTACGAGACCCAGTACTTC. Translation: CASRGGGYETQYF. The chain uses TRBV7-9 and TRBJ2-5; a possible D gene is TRBD2 (7 bases). CDR3 size: 13 residues. Germline assignment: CDR1 SEHNR and CDR2 FQNEAQ (reference sequence). Trimming took off 6 bases at V and 5 bases at J, with 13 bases between the two ends.

The J gene is TRBJ2-1, the V gene TRBV20-1, with 12 bases aligning to TRBD2. V trimming: 4 bases; J trimming: 1 base; junction bases outside the gene matches: 8. Per the germline V gene, CDR1 is DFQATT and CDR2 is SNEGSKA (reference sequence). The CDR3 runs to 17 residues. The CDR3 DNA sequence: TGCAGTGCTAATACCGGACTAGCGGGGTTTTCCTACAATGAGCAGTTCTTC. It is translated as CSANTGLAGFSYNEQFF.

Ten or more counts support this clonotype. The J gene is TRBJ2-3, the V gene TRBV9, with 10 nucleotides matching TRBD2. V was pared by 3 bases and J by 2 bases, with 6 bases of the junction left unmatched. This CDR3 comprises 16 residues. CDR1 is SGDLS and CDR2 is YYNGEE in the germline V gene. The CDR3 reads CASSGQTSGYTDTQYF. CDR3 coding DNA: TGTGCCAGCAGCGGACAGACTAGCGGGTACACAGATACGCAGTATTTT.

There are a few counts of this clonotype. The chain carries TRBV5-1 and TRBJ2-5; 7 bases agree with TRBD1. Germline assignment: CDR1 SGHRS and CDR2 YFSETQ. The V gene end was trimmed by 4 bases and the J gene end by 5 bases; junction bases not matched to a gene: 5. The CDR3 length is 13 residues. For the CDR3, the DNA is TGCGCCAGCAGCAGGGACAGTGAGGAGACCCAGTACTTC. Protein sequence: CASSRDSEETQYF.

This chain uses TRBV20-1 with TRBJ2-7; D is ambiguous. The CDR3 spans 12 residues. V lost 5 bases to trimming and J lost 3 bases, with 11 bases between them. CDR1 is DFQATT and CDR2 is SNEGSKA in the germline V gene (reference sequence). CDR3: CSAGPNRYEQYF. In DNA, the CDR3 is TGCAGTGCTGGACCTAACCGCTACGAGCAGTACTTC.

This chain connects TRBV12-3 or TRBV12-4 to TRBJ1-5; TRBD1 aligns across 7 bases. V lost 5 bases to trimming and J lost 3 bases; unmatched junction nucleotides: 7. The CDR3 is 15 residues long. This CDR3 is CASSANRGHNQPQHF. The CDR3 region has the DNA TGTGCCAGCAGTGCGAACAGGGGACACAATCAGCCCCAGCATTTT.

This clonotype has a count of ten or more. The gene calls are TRBV10-2 and TRBJ2-7, with 7 positions matching TRBD1. V lost 7 bases to trimming and J lost 5 bases; unmatched junction nucleotides: 14. The length of the CDR3 is 15 residues. Germline V lookup: CDR1 WSHSY, CDR2 SAAADI. CDR3 sequence (DNA): TGCGCCAGCACTTTGGACAGGCCAGGCTTCAACGAGCAGTACTTC. It codes for CASTLDRPGFNEQYF.

The sample holds a few counts of this clonotype. V gene TRBV7-7 combines with J gene TRBJ2-7, with D perhaps matching TRBD1 or TRBD2 (5 bases each). The CDR3 has 15 amino acids. The germline gives CDR1 SSHAT, CDR2 FNYEAQ (reference sequence). The V and J ends lost 6 bases and 2 bases respectively, with 17 bases between them. In DNA, the CDR3 is TGTGCCAGCAGTTTCCGGGGCCCCCTGCCCTACGAGCAGTACTTC. It encodes CASSFRGPLPYEQYF.

The CDR3 DNA is TGTGCCAGCAGGGGGGGCCCTGAGCAGTTCTTC. Translating it yields CASRGGPEQFF. V usage is TRBV6-2 or TRBV6-3 and J usage is TRBJ2-1; D possibly uses TRBD1 or TRBD2 (6 bases each). V shed 6 bases and J shed 9 bases, with 9 bases lying between them. This CDR3 region has 11 residues. The V gene's germline CDR1 is MNHEY and CDR2 SVGEGT.

The chain combines TRBV15 with TRBJ2-1, with 7 bases aligning to TRBD1. The V gene's germline CDR1 is LNHNV and CDR2 YYDKDF (reference sequence). Losses at the gene ends were 0 bases for V and 5 bases for J; bases not matched to a gene: 7. The CDR3 contains 16 residues. CDR3: CATSRDEGQYHNEQFF. CDR3 in DNA: TGTGCCACCAGCAGAGATGAGGGACAGTACCACAATGAGCAGTTCTTC.

The chain has TRBV28 and TRBJ2-1; perhaps TRBD1 as D (6 bases). This CDR3 comprises 12 residues. Germline V gives CDR1 MDHEN, CDR2 SYDVKM. Between the trimmed V and J ends, which lost 8 bases and 6 bases, there was a span of 11 bases. The CDR3 is CASQGTFNEQFF. As DNA, the CDR3 is TGTGCCAGCCAGGGGACCTTCAATGAGCAGTTCTTC.

J is TRBJ2-5 and V is TRBV2; D is perhaps TRBD1 (6 bases). Germline loops: CDR1 SNHLY, CDR2 FYNNEI. V lost 6 bases and J 5 bases, leaving 19 bases between the germline ends. The CDR3 is 15 residues long. The CDR3 loop is CASRGYRAVAETQYF. The CDR3 nucleotides are TGTGCCAGCAGGGGGTACAGGGCCGTGGCGGAGACCCAGTACTTC.

This clonotype was seen more than once but under ten times. V gene TRBV10-1 combines with J gene TRBJ2-1; no definite D call. V was clipped by 1 base and J by 7 bases, with 20 bases between them. CDR3 length: 17 residues. Germline CDR1 and CDR2: WNHNN and SYGVQD (reference sequence). CDR3 coding DNA: TGCGCCAGCAGTGAGTGGGGATCGGTCAACCGCCCAAATGAGCAGTTCTTC. Translation: CASSEWGSVNRPNEQFF.

This clonotype turned up a few times. The J gene is TRBJ1-6, the V gene TRBV9; the D is unclear. Per the germline V gene, CDR1 is SGDLS and CDR2 is YYNGEE. CDR3 length: 13 amino acids. With 0 bases removed from V and 12 bases from J, the gap between germline ends came to 10 bases. In DNA, the CDR3 is TGTGCCAGCAGCGTAGCTATTCTCGGACCCCTCCACTTT. Translated, it gives CASSVAILGPLHF. Drawing the rest from reference TRBV9 and TRBJ1-6, the complete variable domain is DSGVTQTPKHLITATGQRVTLRCSPRSGDLSVYWYQQSLDQGLQFLIQYYNGEERAKGNILERFSAQQFPDLHSELNLSSLELGDSALYFCASSVAILGPLHFGNGTRLTVT.